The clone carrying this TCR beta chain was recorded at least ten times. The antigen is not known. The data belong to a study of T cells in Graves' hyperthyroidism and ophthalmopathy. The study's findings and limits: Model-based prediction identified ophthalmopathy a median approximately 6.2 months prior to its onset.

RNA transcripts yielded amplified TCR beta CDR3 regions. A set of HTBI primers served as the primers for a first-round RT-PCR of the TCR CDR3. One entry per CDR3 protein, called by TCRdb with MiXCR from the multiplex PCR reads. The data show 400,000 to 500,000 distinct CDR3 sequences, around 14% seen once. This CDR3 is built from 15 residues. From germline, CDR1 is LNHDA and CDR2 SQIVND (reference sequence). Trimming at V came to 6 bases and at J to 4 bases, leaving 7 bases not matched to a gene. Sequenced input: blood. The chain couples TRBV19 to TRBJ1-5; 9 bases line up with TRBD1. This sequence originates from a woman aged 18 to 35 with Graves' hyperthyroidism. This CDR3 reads CASRGTGTGNQPQHF. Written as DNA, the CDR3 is TGTGCCAGTAGAGGGACAGGGACAGGGAATCAGCCCCAGCATTTT.